The present TCR beta chain was sequenced within a study of molecular identifiers for immune sequencing clone quantification. Points from the study as a whole: Barcodes shared by identical TCR molecules could lead to underestimated sizes of highly expanded clones.

TCRdb itself ran the PCR reads through MiXCR, one entry per CDR3 protein. This sample has a few hundred thousand distinct CDR3 sequences, with about 25% found just once. Germline-derived CDR1 and CDR2 are MNHEY and SMNVEV (reference sequence). This CDR3 comprises 16 residues. As regards this clonotype: The antigen remains undetermined. Just one base apart from a much larger clone, this may be a read error.

The gene calls are TRBV27 and TRBJ2-2; the D gene could be TRBD1 or TRBD2 (6 bases each). Sequencing used naive CD8+ T cells from blood, with Jurkat cell RNA spiked in. The subset here: FACS-sorted CD8+CD4-CCR7+CD45RA+ naive T cells. This clonotype was sampled from a human donor in good health. Some libraries in this study had Jurkat cell RNA spiked in. The CDR3 bases are TGTGCCAGCCGGAGGGAAACAGGGCGGGACACCGGGGAGCTGGTTTTT. Protein product: CASRRETGRDTGELVF.